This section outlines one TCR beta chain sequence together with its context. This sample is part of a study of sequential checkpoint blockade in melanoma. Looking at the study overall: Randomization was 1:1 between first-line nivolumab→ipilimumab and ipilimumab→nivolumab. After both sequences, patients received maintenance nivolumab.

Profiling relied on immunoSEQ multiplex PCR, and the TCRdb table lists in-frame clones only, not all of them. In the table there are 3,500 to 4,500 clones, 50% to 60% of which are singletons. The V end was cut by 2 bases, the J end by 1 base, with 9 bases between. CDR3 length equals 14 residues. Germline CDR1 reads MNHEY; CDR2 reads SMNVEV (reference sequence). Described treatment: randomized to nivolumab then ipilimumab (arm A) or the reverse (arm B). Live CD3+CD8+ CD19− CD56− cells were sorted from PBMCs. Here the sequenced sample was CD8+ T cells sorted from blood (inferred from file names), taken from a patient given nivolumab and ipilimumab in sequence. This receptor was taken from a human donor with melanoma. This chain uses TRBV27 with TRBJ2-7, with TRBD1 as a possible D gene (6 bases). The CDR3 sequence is CASSLGDNSYEQYF. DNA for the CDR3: TGTGCCAGCAGTTTAGGGGACAATTCCTACGAGCAGTACTTC.